The source of this T cell receptor (beta chain) is a study of T cell responses to AZD1222 COVID-19 vaccine. This CDR3 contains 18 residues. The trim removed 3 bases at V and 2 bases at J, leaving 9 bases unmatched. The germline CDR1 and CDR2 sequences are MDHEN and SYDVKM. About this clone: The antigen is unknown.

Study observations and caveats: The donor cohort was predominantly white British with a female majority, and clonal diversity may have been underestimated. Baseline serostatus was positive in only a handful of AZD1222 recipients.

Sequencing was performed with immunoSEQ multiplex PCR; in TCRdb, only in-frame clones are kept and a portion is missing. The sample includes 150,000 or so clones, about nine tenths of them seen just once. The origin of this receptor is an adult in good health. Sequences were derived from peripheral blood, sampled on day 0 of AZD1222 vaccination. The chain recombines TRBV28 with TRBJ2-4; TRBD1 agrees at 11 bases. The CDR3: CASSLRVGQGASKNIQYF. In nucleotides, the CDR3 is TGTGCCAGCAGTTTGAGGGTAGGACAGGGGGCTTCCAAAAACATTCAGTACTTC.